These 18 T cell receptor beta chains originate from one sample sequenced in a study of identifying expanded T cells in peripheral blood. Only in-frame clones appear in the TCRdb table, and some are missing; sequencing was by immunoSEQ multiplex PCR. The sample consists of approximately 94,000 clones, roughly 88% of them appearing once. Sequencing was performed on blood. The receptors were sampled from a person between 18 and 69 years old in good health.

This chain uses TRBV9 with TRBJ1-3; D uncertain. With 3 bases removed from V and 7 bases from J, the gap between germline ends came to 17 bases. This CDR3 is built from 15 residues. The germline CDR1 and CDR2 sequences are SGDLS and YYNGEE. CDR3 nucleotides: TGTGCCAGCAGCGCCCCAAGGGCTGGAGGGAACACCATATATTTT. Amino acids: CASSAPRAGGNTIYF.

V is TRBV11-1 and J is TRBJ2-7; D assignment may be TRBD1 or TRBD2 (5 bases each). There are 12 residues in the CDR3. V was pared by 8 bases and J by 3 bases, with 11 bases between. The germline CDR1 and CDR2 sequences are SGHAT and FQDESV (reference sequence). CDR3 residues: CASGDGYYEQYF. The CDR3 DNA is TGTGCCAGCGGGGACGGCTACTACGAGCAGTACTTC.

This chain joins TRBV5-1 and TRBJ1-1; TRBD1 might be the D (6 bases). Germline CDR1 reads SGHRS; CDR2 reads YFSETQ. The V end lost 5 bases, the J end lost 3 bases, and 14 bases lay between the germline ends. The CDR3 length is 14 residues. Here the CDR3 reads CASRSFSGDTEAFF. The CDR3 coding sequence is TGCGCCAGCAGATCTTTTTCAGGGGACACTGAAGCTTTCTTT.

CDR3 loop: CASSETGRGRSPLHF. In DNA form, the CDR3 reads TGTGCCAGCAGTGAAACGGGCAGGGGTCGCTCACCCCTCCACTTT. This chain links TRBV6-1 with TRBJ1-6; TRBD1 is a possible D gene (6 bases). CDR1 and CDR2 (germline): MNHNS, SASEGT. Trimming pared 2 bases from V and 10 bases from J, leaving 15 bases between. The CDR3 spans 15 residues.

This chain connects TRBV7-3 to TRBJ2-5, with D possibly matching TRBD2 (6 bases). V was cut by 5 bases and J by 5 bases, with 21 bases left in between. The CDR3 spans 16 residues. Germline V gene sequence: CDR1 SGHTA, CDR2 FQGTGA. CDR3 in amino acids: CASSHGGAEGHETQYF. The DNA of the CDR3 is TGTGCCAGCAGCCACGGAGGAGCGGAGGGTCATGAGACCCAGTACTTC.

This rearrangement joins TRBV19 to TRBJ2-1; 10 bases agree with TRBD2. Germline trimming cut 3 bases from V and 5 bases from J; bases unmatched to any gene: 4. This CDR3 comprises 15 residues. Germline loops: CDR1 LNHDA, CDR2 SQIVND (reference sequence). In DNA form, the CDR3 reads TGTGCCAGTAGTATGGCTAGCGGGAGCCACAATGAGCAGTTCTTC. Translated: CASSMASGSHNEQFF.

This chain links TRBV6-1 with TRBJ1-1, with a possible D match to TRBD1 (5 bases). Trimming removed 5 bases at V and 0 bases at J, with 10 bases between. The CDR3 is 14 residues long. CDR1 and CDR2 (germline): MNHNS, SASEGT. The CDR3: CASSSGSMNTEAFF. The CDR3 nucleotides read TGTGCCAGCAGTTCAGGGTCAATGAACACTGAAGCTTTCTTT.

The chain joins TRBV9 to TRBJ1-1; possible D gene TRBD1, 5 bases. The CDR3 has 14 amino acids. Trimming stripped 0 bases from V and 2 bases from J, with 8 bases between. Germline V gives CDR1 SGDLS, CDR2 YYNGEE. CDR3: CASSVGQPNTEAFF. The CDR3 DNA follows: TGTGCCAGCAGCGTAGGACAGCCCAACACTGAAGCTTTCTTT.

The chain employs TRBV5-1 and TRBJ2-7, with D perhaps matching TRBD1 or TRBD2 (5 bases each). Trimming took off 0 bases at V and 1 base at J, with 8 bases between the two ends. This CDR3 is built from 14 residues. Germline CDR1 reads SGHRS; CDR2 reads YFSETQ. In DNA, the CDR3 is TGCGCCAGCAGCTTGGATGGGGGTTCCTACGAGCAGTACTTC. Translated, it gives CASSLDGGSYEQYF.

This chain uses TRBV28 with TRBJ1-2, with unresolved D. Looked up from germline, CDR1 is MDHEN and CDR2 is SYDVKM. CDR3 length: 17 amino acids. V gave up 3 bases and J gave up 0 bases, with 17 bases separating them. The CDR3 is CASSFHPNSASNYGYTF. As DNA, the CDR3 is TGTGCCAGCAGTTTTCACCCTAACAGCGCCTCTAACTATGGCTACACCTTC.

This chain joins TRBV7-2 and TRBJ2-1; weak D call: TRBD2 (5 bases). Germline V gene lookup returns CDR1 SGHTA and CDR2 FQGNSA. This CDR3 has 15 amino acids. V was trimmed by 5 bases and J by 2 bases, leaving 13 bases between them. The CDR3 DNA reads as TGTGCCAGCAGCCAGAGCGGCGTAGCCTACAATGAGCAGTTCTTC. Translated: CASSQSGVAYNEQFF.

The chain carries TRBV6-5 and TRBJ1-2; D gene unclear. The V gene lost 6 bases and the J gene lost 5 bases, with 16 bases spanning the gap. CDR3 size: 14 residues. Looked up from germline, CDR1 is MNHEY and CDR2 is SVGAGI. For the CDR3, the DNA is TGTGCCAGCAGCTACACAAAATTAGGGTATGGCTACACCTTC. Translating gives CASSYTKLGYGYTF.

The CDR3 here is CASSTRQGSNTEAFF. DNA for the CDR3: TGTGCCAGCAGCACGAGACAGGGCTCTAACACTGAAGCTTTCTTT. The V call is TRBV11-3, the J call TRBJ1-1, with 7 nucleotides matching TRBD1. Trimming at V came to 5 bases and at J to 2 bases, leaving 8 bases not matched to a gene. The CDR3 is made up of 15 amino acids. Germline V CDR1 and CDR2: SGHNT, YENEEA.

The rearrangement links TRBV30 to TRBJ1-1, with D possibly matching TRBD1 (6 bases). The ends were cut back, 0 bases at V and 7 bases at J, with 6 bases in the middle. Looked up from germline, CDR1 is GTSNPN and CDR2 is SVGIG (reference sequence). The CDR3 totals 11 residues. The CDR3 loop reads CAWSVQGEAFF. The CDR3 DNA is TGTGCCTGGAGTGTACAGGGTGAAGCTTTCTTT.

The rearrangement uses TRBV10-3 and TRBJ1-3; D is possibly TRBD1 (5 bases). Trimming removed 5 bases from V and 1 base from J, with 9 bases in between. The CDR3 extends over 14 amino acids. The germline V gene has CDR1 ENHRY and CDR2 SYGVKD. CDR3 in amino acids: CAISQTDSGNTIYF. As DNA, the CDR3 is TGTGCCATCAGTCAGACAGATTCTGGAAACACCATATATTTT.

The V call is TRBV30, the J call TRBJ2-2, with 7 nucleotides matching TRBD1. V shed 4 bases, J shed 3 bases, and the junction held 11 bases outside the gene matches. This CDR3 spans 16 amino acids. CDR1 and CDR2 from the germline V gene are GTSNPN and SVGIG (reference sequence). The CDR3 is CAWTYLRGGDTGELFF. CDR3 bases: TGTGCCTGGACCTACCTCAGAGGGGGCGACACCGGGGAGCTGTTTTTT.

The gene calls are TRBV7-2 and TRBJ2-7, with D hard to call. This CDR3 spans 12 amino acids. Between the trimmed V and J ends, which lost 5 bases and 0 bases, there was a span of 5 bases. Germline V gives CDR1 SGHTA, CDR2 FQGNSA. CDR3 loop: CASSPISYEQYF. The CDR3 region has the DNA TGTGCCAGCAGCCCCATCTCCTACGAGCAGTACTTC.

V usage is TRBV6-1 and J usage is TRBJ2-5; TRBD1 matches 7 bases. Per the germline V gene, CDR1 is MNHNS and CDR2 is SASEGT. The CDR3 has 14 amino acids. V lost 8 bases and J lost 7; bases outside the gene matches: 13. CDR3 region: CASGRGQAQTTQYF. The CDR3 DNA reads as TGTGCCAGCGGAAGGGGGCAGGCCCAGACGACCCAGTACTTC.